This T cell receptor (beta chain) stems from a study of cytomegalovirus exposure and HLA in healthy donors. In the study overall: HLA-typed donors were the source of approximately 80 million unique TCRs held in an early data release.

13 Jbeta primers and 60 Vbeta primers were used for the PCR. TCRdb's table, derived via immunoSEQ multiplex PCR, lists solely in-frame clones and lacks some. Of around 210,000 clones listed, roughly 85% were seen once; the top ten hold approximately 0.24%. Study-level points and caveats: A likely sequencing artifact accounted for one observed cluster of highly shared sequence variants. Later examination showed HLA-associated TCR beta chains had greater clonal expansion than equally common others.

This CDR3 comprises 16 residues. Per germline, CDR1 SQVTM and CDR2 ANQGSEA. Losses at the gene ends were 0 bases for V and 3 bases for J; bases not matched to a gene: 10. A word on this clone: Its target is not known.

The receptor comes from a girl aged 2-10 years in good health and CMV-seronegative. This chain joins TRBV29-1 and TRBJ1-2, with TRBD1 matching over 7 bases. Sequencing was carried out using PBMCs. The CDR3 spells CSVEDPADRWDYGYTF. CDR3 nucleotide sequence: TGCAGCGTTGAAGATCCCGCGGACAGGTGGGACTATGGCTACACCTTC.